The clone carrying this T cell receptor beta chain appeared a few times. Looked up from germline, CDR1 is KGHDR and CDR2 is SFDVKD. V lost 4 bases, J lost 3 bases, and 10 bases stayed unmatched. CDR3 length: 18 amino acids. The data were obtained in a study of Graves' ophthalmopathy and Graves' hyperthyroidism. As the template, RNA transcripts were used to amplify TCR beta CDR3 regions. The first round was an RT-PCR with HTBI primers, and the second round was a multiplex PCR. Via MiXCR, TCRdb re-called the multiplex PCR reads, giving one row per CDR3 protein. The sample contains 200,000 to 250,000 distinct CDR3 sequences, approximately 21% of which appear only once.

This sequence joins TRBV24-1 and TRBJ2-3; 12 nucleotides align to TRBD2. The TCR originated in a woman between 50 and 59 years old with Graves' ophthalmopathy. Sequenced sample: peripheral blood. The CDR3: CATSDLASGRVETDTQYF. For the CDR3, the DNA is TGTGCCACCAGTGACCTTGCTAGCGGGAGGGTGGAAACAGATACGCAGTATTTT.